The 12 T cell receptor beta chains in this list originate from one sample, sequenced in a study of OX40 agonist ivuxolimab in advanced cancers. Profiling relied on immunoSEQ multiplex PCR, and the TCRdb table lists in-frame clones only, not all of them. Among tens of thousands of clones, roughly 82% were seen once, and the ten largest hold 5.5%. Source: CD4+ or CD8+ T cells sorted from blood, taken in a trial of the OX40 agonist ivuxolimab. The receptors shown here come from an adult with an advanced solid tumor such as melanoma, head and neck, liver or kidney cancer.

This chain uses TRBV5-4 with TRBJ1-3, with TRBD1 identical over 11 bases. V was pared by 4 bases and J by 7 bases, with 7 bases of the junction left unmatched. Germline CDR1 SGHNT, CDR2 YYREEE (reference sequence). The CDR3 consists of 15 residues. This CDR3 reads CASSPGQGVSNTIYF. The DNA for the CDR3 is TGTGCCAGCAGCCCGGGACAGGGGGTTAGTAACACCATATATTTT.

This clone was observed a few times. This rearrangement joins TRBV5-1 to TRBJ2-7, with D perhaps matching TRBD2 (6 bases). V gave up 4 bases and J gave up 1 base, with 12 bases separating them. This CDR3 has 14 amino acids. Per the germline V gene, CDR1 is SGHRS and CDR2 is YFSETQ. The CDR3 sequence: CASSPSVGSYEQYF. CDR3 nucleotides: TGCGCCAGCAGCCCTAGCGTAGGGTCCTACGAGCAGTACTTC.

The chain is built from TRBV7-9 and TRBJ2-5, with D hard to call. Germline V gene lookup returns CDR1 SEHNR and CDR2 FQNEAQ (reference sequence). Trimming took off 2 bases at V and 0 bases at J, with 7 bases between the two ends. The CDR3 extends over 14 amino acids. CDR3 loop: CASSLFVDQETQYF. The CDR3 region has the DNA TGTGCCAGCAGCTTATTTGTGGACCAAGAGACCCAGTACTTC.

The chain links TRBV4-1 to TRBJ1-1, with D unresolved. The CDR3 is made up of 15 amino acids. With 1 base removed from V and 0 bases from J, the gap between germline ends came to 9 bases. Germline V gene lookup returns CDR1 MGHRA and CDR2 YSYEKL. The CDR3 sequence is CASSQAITLNTEAFF. In DNA, the CDR3 is TGCGCCAGCAGCCAAGCCATAACCCTGAACACTGAAGCTTTCTTT.

The chain links TRBV4-1 to TRBJ2-2; 8 positions match TRBD2. Looked up from germline, CDR1 is MGHRA and CDR2 is YSYEKL. The CDR3 contains 16 residues. With V trimmed by 2 bases and J by 6 bases, 8 bases remained unmatched. The CDR3 loop is CASSQSGTSFAGELFF. The CDR3 coding sequence is TGCGCCAGCAGCCAATCCGGGACTAGTTTTGCCGGGGAGCTGTTTTTT.

The CDR3 sequence: CASSLRGHNSPLHF. The CDR3 DNA follows: TGCGCCAGCAGCTTGAGGGGCCATAATTCACCCCTCCACTTT. The rearrangement uses TRBV5-1 and TRBJ1-6; D perhaps matches TRBD1 (5 bases). Germline V CDR1 and CDR2: SGHRS, YFSETQ. This CDR3 has 14 residues. Trimming cost V 1 base and J 5 bases, with 7 bases left between them. The full variable domain, its missing parts supplied by reference TRBV5-1 and TRBJ1-6, is KAGVTQTPRYLIKTRGQQVTLSCSPISGHRSVSWYQQTPGQGLQFLFEYFSETQRNKGNFPGRFSGRQFSNSRSEMNVSTLELGDSALYLCASSLRGHNSPLHFGNGTRLTVT.

V usage is TRBV4-2 and J usage is TRBJ1-4, with D perhaps matching TRBD1 (6 bases). Looked up from germline, CDR1 is LGHNA and CDR2 is YNFKEQ. Trimming removed 0 bases at V and 5 bases at J, with 19 bases between. The CDR3 spans 18 residues. CDR3 residues: CASSQELRRTALNEKLFF. CDR3 nucleotide sequence: TGTGCCAGCAGCCAAGAACTGAGAAGGACAGCCTTAAATGAAAAACTGTTTTTT.

The J gene is TRBJ2-7, the V gene TRBV5-1, with unresolved D. The germline V gene encodes CDR1 SGHRS and CDR2 YFSETQ. The CDR3 has 14 residues. V lost 0 bases and J 0 bases, leaving 7 bases between the germline ends. The CDR3, as DNA: TGCGCCAGCAGCTTGGGGAGCAGCTCCTACGAGCAGTACTTC. This gives the protein CASSLGSSSYEQYF.

J is TRBJ1-4 and V is TRBV28; 7 bases line up with TRBD1. The germline gives CDR1 MDHEN, CDR2 SYDVKM. CDR3 length: 13 residues. J was trimmed by 2 bases and V by 6 bases; bases with no gene match: 0. The chain's CDR3 is CASRGQTNEKLFF. For the CDR3, the DNA is TGTGCCAGCAGGGGACAGACTAATGAAAAACTGTTTTTT.

V usage is TRBV4-1 and J usage is TRBJ1-2; D possibly corresponds to TRBD1 (6 bases). The CDR3 consists of 16 residues. Germline V gene data show CDR1 as MGHRA and CDR2 as YSYEKL. V shed 0 bases and J shed 2 bases, with 13 bases lying between them. For the CDR3, the DNA is TGCGCCAGCAGCCAAGATCCAGATAGGGGGAACTATGGCTACACCTTC. Translating it yields CASSQDPDRGNYGYTF.

J is TRBJ1-6 and V is TRBV4-2; the match to TRBD1 covers 7 bases. Germline V CDR1 and CDR2: LGHNA, YNFKEQ. The junction had 12 bases not matched to a gene; V was cut back by 4 bases and J by 0 bases. The CDR3 consists of 19 residues. The chain's CDR3 is CASSPIQGGASSYNSPLHF. CDR3 DNA sequence: TGTGCCAGCAGCCCAATTCAGGGGGGGGCGAGCTCCTATAATTCACCCCTCCACTTT.

The gene calls are TRBV9 and TRBJ2-3; 7 positions agree with TRBD2. This CDR3 region has 14 residues. Germline V CDR1 and CDR2: SGDLS, YYNGEE. Trimming at V came to 7 bases and at J to 0 bases, leaving 5 bases not matched to a gene. The CDR3 loop reads CASAGAGSTDTQYF. The CDR3 nucleotides are TGTGCCAGCGCCGGAGCGGGGAGCACAGATACGCAGTATTTT.